A single sample is the source of the 21 T cell receptor beta chains below, sequenced in a study of tumor and adjacent non-tumor tissue in lung cancer. The library came from three nested PCR rounds adapted from ARM-PCR protocols. TCRdb itself ran the multiplex PCR reads through MiXCR, one entry per CDR3 protein. The sample has approximately 120,000 distinct CDR3 sequences; under 65% are singletons. No cell sorting was done before RNA was extracted from the tissue. The normal lung tissue was taken more than 3 cm from the tumor edge. The source material was distant non-tumor lung tissue. These receptors originate from a man aged 55-75 years with non-small cell lung cancer.

With respect to this clonotype: One end of the junction does not line up with germline, which may come from a read error. This chain links TRBV12-3 or TRBV12-4 with TRBJ1-1, with a possible D match to TRBD1 (5 bases). The CDR3 loop spans 13 amino acids. The chain's CDR3 is CASSQGENTKAFF. In DNA form, the CDR3 reads TGTGCCAGCAGTCAAGGGGAGAACACTAAAGCTTTCTTT.

Notes on this clonotype: This may stem from a read error, because a much larger clone lies one nucleotide away. The chain links TRBV12-3 or TRBV12-4 to TRBJ2-2; TRBD1 agrees at 9 bases. V was pared by 7 bases and J by 5 bases, with 8 bases of the junction left unmatched. CDR3 length equals 15 residues. Here the CDR3 reads CASTIGDRVTGELFF. The CDR3 DNA sequence: TGTGCCAGCACCATTGGGGACAGGGTGACCGGGGAGCTGTTTTTT.

Concerning this clonotype: This CDR3 fails to terminate in the conserved phenylalanine or tryptophan, so it likely reflects a read error. The limits of the CDR3 on the DNA are not certain, so only TCRdb's listed CDR3 is given. The CDR3 sequence is CASSLEGHVSDTRYL. The chain couples TRBV11-1 to TRBJ2-3; TRBD1 is the table's D call and was not checked against the DNA. Germline values: CDR1 SGHAT, CDR2 FQDESV (reference sequence). A total of 15 residues make up the CDR3, ends included.

Concerning this clonotype: One base away lies a much larger clone, so this may be a sequencing read error. The CDR3 region has the DNA TGTGCCAGCAGCTTGCCCGGACAGGCGGACACTGAAGCTTTCTTT. Protein product: CASSLPGQADTEAFF. This sequence joins TRBV5-4 and TRBJ1-1, with 7 nucleotides matching TRBD1. The CDR3 consists of 15 residues. Trimming removed 1 base from V and 3 bases from J; junction bases left unmatched: 6. Germline CDR1 is SGHNT and CDR2 is YYREEE (reference sequence).

As regards this clonotype: One end of the junction is discordant with germline, which a read error may explain. The chain combines TRBV20-1 with TRBJ2-5; D remains unclear. The germline V gene encodes CDR1 DFQATT and CDR2 SNEGSKA (reference sequence). The CDR3 has 12 residues. The CDR3 protein is CCAGVRVETQYF. CDR3 DNA: TGCTGTGCTGGAGTTAGGGTGGAGACCCAGTACTTC.

In DNA form, the CDR3 reads TGCGCCAGCAGCCAAGATTCTCGGGGACGAGCGAAGACAGGGGAGCTGTTTTTT. Translating gives CASSQDSRGRAKTGELFF. The chain links TRBV4-3 to TRBJ2-2; D may match TRBD1 or TRBD2 (5 bases each). Trimming removed 0 bases from V and 8 bases from J, with 22 bases in between. CDR1 is LGHNA and CDR2 is YSLEER in the germline V gene. The CDR3 length is 18 residues.

About this clonotype itself: It may be a read error: a sequence one base away is much more abundant. The gene calls are TRBV6-6 and TRBJ2-1, with D perhaps matching TRBD2 (5 bases). The ends were cut back, 0 bases at V and 6 bases at J, with 18 bases in the middle. The CDR3 has 17 residues. CDR1 MNHNY and CDR2 SVGAGI come from the germline V gene (reference sequence). CDR3 nucleotide sequence: TGTGCCAGCAGTTACTCTCCACTACCGGGAATCCCCAATGAGCAGTTCTTC. Translation: CASSYSPLPGIPNEQFF.

This clonotype occurred once. One end of the junction does not line up with germline, which may come from a read error. The CDR3 DNA sequence: TGCAGCGTTAGAGACCCCGGGAACGAGCAGTGCTTC. Its translation is CSVRDPGNEQCF. J is TRBJ2-7 and V is TRBV29-1; the D gene is possibly TRBD2 (5 bases). Germline CDR1 SQVTM, CDR2 ANQGSEA. This CDR3 has 12 residues.

With respect to this clonotype: Relative to the germline gene, one junction end is altered; a read error may explain this. The chain is built from TRBV6-5 and TRBJ2-1; possible D gene TRBD2, 7 bases. The CDR3 is 13 residues long. CDR1 MNHEY and CDR2 SVGAGI come from the germline V gene. The CDR3 loop reads CASSPWGGHEQFF. CDR3 DNA sequence: TGTGCCAGCAGCCCCTGGGGGGGACATGAACAGTTCTTC.

This clonotype has more than one count but fewer than ten. It may be a read error: a sequence one base away is much more abundant. The chain is built from TRBV12-3 or TRBV12-4 and TRBJ2-3; D might be TRBD1 or TRBD2, each matching 7 bases. The CDR3 contains 17 residues. As DNA, the CDR3 is TGTGCCAGCAGTTCCACACCTGGGGGGGGGTGGACAGGTACGCAGTATTTT. Translating it yields CASSSTPGGGWTGTQYF.

Comments on this clonotype: One junction end does not reproduce the germline sequence, and a read error may be involved. V usage is TRBV10-3 and J usage is TRBJ2-2; no firm D call. This CDR3 region has 16 residues. CDR1 is ENHRY and CDR2 is SYGVKD in the germline V gene. The CDR3 nucleotides read TGTGCCATCAGTTCATCCCACAGCTTGAACACCAGGGAGCTGTTTTTT. Translating gives CAISSSHSLNTRELFF.

This clonotype was recorded only once. Given a much more abundant clone one base away, this may be a read error. The chain joins TRBV5-1 to TRBJ1-2; 7 bases line up with TRBD1. The CDR3 contains 15 residues. From germline, CDR1 is SGHRS and CDR2 YFSETQ. The CDR3 protein is CASSPTGVDYYGHTF. CDR3 sequence (DNA): TGCGCCAGCAGCCCAACAGGGGTAGATTACTATGGCCACACCTTC. The full variable domain, with the rest looked up from reference TRBV5-1 and TRBJ1-2, is KAGVTQTPRYLIKTRGQQVTLSCSPISGHRSVSWYQQTPGQGLQFLFEYFSETQRNKGNFPGRFSGRQFSNSRSEMNVSTLELGDSALYLCASSPTGVDYYGHTFGSGTRLTVV.

Concerning this clonotype itself: The junction does not match germline at one end; this may be a read error. CDR3 bases: TGTGCCAGTGGTTTGTTATCCTACAAGCAGTACTTC. Protein: CASGLLSYKQYF. The rearrangement uses TRBV12-5 and TRBJ2-7; D is uncertain. The germline V gene encodes CDR1 LGHNT and CDR2 FRNRAP. The CDR3 is 12 residues long.

About this clonotype itself: Germline and junction disagree at one end, which may indicate a read error. The V gene is TRBV11-1, the J gene TRBJ2-7; tentative D call: TRBD2 (6 bases). The CDR3 is made up of 14 amino acids. Germline V lookup: CDR1 SGHAT, CDR2 FQDESV (reference sequence). The CDR3 sequence: CVSSPGGVSYEQYF. For the CDR3, the DNA is TGTGTCAGCAGCCCAGGAGGGGTCTCCTACGAGCAGTACTTT.

About this clonotype itself: A read error may account for a junction end that differs from germline. V gene TRBV12-3 or TRBV12-4 combines with J gene TRBJ1-2; 10 nucleotides agree with TRBD1. The CDR3 length is 13 residues. This chain's CDR3 is CVSSPGQGTGYTF. CDR3 bases: TGTGTCAGCAGTCCGGGACAGGGGACTGGCTACACCTTC.

Worth noting for this clonotype: A junction end diverges from the germline sequence, so it may reflect a read error. V is TRBV6-5 and J is TRBJ2-5, with 8 bases matching TRBD1. Germline values: CDR1 MNHEY, CDR2 SVGAGI. The CDR3 is 15 residues long. The CDR3: CVSSYSGTGQEIQYF. The DNA of the CDR3 is TGTGTCAGCAGTTACTCTGGGACAGGCCAAGAGATCCAGTACTTC.

The chain joins TRBV28 to TRBJ2-4; 11 positions agree with TRBD1. Trimming cost V 3 bases and J 0 bases; bases outside gene matches: 4. From germline, CDR1 is MDHEN and CDR2 SYDVKM. This CDR3 is 17 amino acids long. The CDR3 here is CASSLSGQGVAKNIQYF. CDR3 sequence (DNA): TGTGCCAGCAGTTTGTCGGGACAGGGGGTAGCCAAAAACATTCAGTACTTC.

A note on this clonotype: It may be a read error: a sequence one base away is much more abundant. This chain links TRBV28 with TRBJ2-7; the match to TRBD2 covers 8 bases. The CDR3 spans 14 residues. V was clipped by 5 bases and J by 6 bases; unmatched bases: 9. CDR1 and CDR2 from the germline V gene are MDHEN and SYDVKM. The CDR3 DNA is TGTGCCAGCAGTGAGGAGCGGGAGTTTTGCGAGCAGTACTTC. Protein: CASSEEREFCEQYF. Full variable domain (missing parts from reference TRBV28 and TRBJ2-7): DVKVTQSSRYLVKRTGEKVFLECVQDMDHENMFWYRQDPGLGLRLIYFSYDVKMKEKGDIPEGYSVSREKKERFSLILESASTNQTSMYLCASSEEREFCEQYFGPGTRLTVT.

About this clonotype itself: At one boundary the junction diverges from the germline segment, which might be a read error. The CDR3 coding sequence is TGTGCCAGCAGTCCCGGGACAGGTGGGACTAGCGGCCGCTGCGAGGAGTACTTC. Its protein is CASSPGTGGTSGRCEEYF. V gene TRBV6-2 or TRBV6-3 combines with J gene TRBJ2-7; 11 nucleotides line up with TRBD2. The CDR3 covers 18 residues. The germline V gene encodes CDR1 MNHEY and CDR2 SVGEGT.

In this sample, this clonotype turned up once. With a much larger clone just one base away, this may be a read error. The V gene is TRBV6-5, the J gene TRBJ2-1; D tentatively reads TRBD1 or TRBD2 (5 bases each). Germline V lookup: CDR1 MNHEY, CDR2 SVGAGI. The CDR3 covers 18 residues. DNA for the CDR3: TGTGCCAGCAGTTACTCGCGACTCCTGAGGGGTTTTTACAATGAGCGGTTCTTC. It is translated as CASSYSRLLRGFYNERFF.

In its sample, this clonotype was seen a few times. The V and J genes are TRBV7-9 and TRBJ2-1; D unclear. Per germline, CDR1 SEHNR and CDR2 FQNEAQ (reference sequence). V lost 2 bases to trimming and J lost 3 bases, with 17 bases between them. The CDR3 contains 17 residues. The CDR3 here is CASSLFGMGSLYNEQFF. In DNA, the CDR3 is TGTGCCAGCAGCTTATTCGGAATGGGATCCCTCTACAATGAGCAGTTCTTC.